The clone carrying this TCR beta chain was detected a few times. Its antigen is currently unknown. These data belong to a study of human T cells and chemical hapten exposure. Study information: In the sensitization step, 2% DPC was placed on approximately 2 cm by approximately 2 cm of upper inner arm skin. Study conclusions and caveats: There was a positive correlation between PT1 expanded TCR counts and patch test score.

Documented treatment: therapeutic diphenylcyclopropenone sensitization with weekly scalp DPC. The library tagged individual cDNA molecules with unique molecular identifiers. MiXCR, applied by TCRdb to the reads, yields one record per CDR3 protein. Of approximately 4,500 distinct CDR3 sequences listed, over 45% are singletons. CDR1 and CDR2 (germline): MDHEN, SYDVKM. The CDR3 has 15 amino acids. V lost 4 bases, J lost 1 base, and 14 bases lay in between. This TCR came from an adult with alopecia areata. Some clones in this sample may be carry-over from other donors' samples. This table probably holds off-target reads from a library built for another chain. The chain links TRBV28 to TRBJ2-7, with D unresolved. The specimen was whole blood, collected before DPC sensitization or 2, 6, or about 24 weeks after (not recorded which). CDR3 DNA: TGTGCCAGCAGTTCCCCCTATCTAGGGTCCTACGAGCAGTACTTC. Encoded protein: CASSSPYLGSYEQYF.